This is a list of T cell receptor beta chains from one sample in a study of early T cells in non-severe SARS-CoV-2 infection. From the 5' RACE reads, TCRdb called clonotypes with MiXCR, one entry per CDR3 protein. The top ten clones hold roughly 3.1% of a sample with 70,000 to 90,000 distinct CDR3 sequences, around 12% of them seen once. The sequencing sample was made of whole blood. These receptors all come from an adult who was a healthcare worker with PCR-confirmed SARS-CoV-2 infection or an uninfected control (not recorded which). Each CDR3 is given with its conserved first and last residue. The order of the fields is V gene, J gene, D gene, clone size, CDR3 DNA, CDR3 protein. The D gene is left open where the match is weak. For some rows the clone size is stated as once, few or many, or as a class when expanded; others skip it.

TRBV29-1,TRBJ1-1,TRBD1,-,TGCAGCGTTACAGGGACAGGGGGCCCGAACACTGAAGCTTTCTTT,CSVTGTGGPNTEAFF
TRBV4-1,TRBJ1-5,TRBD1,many,TGCGCCAGCAGCCAGGGAAGGGGGCGCAATCAGCCCCAGCATTTT,CASSQGRGRNQPQHF
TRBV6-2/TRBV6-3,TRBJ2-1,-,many,TGTGCCAGCAGCCGTTGGATGGGGGAGCAGTTCTTC,CASSRWMGEQFF
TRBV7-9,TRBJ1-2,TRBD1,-,TGTGCCAGCAGCGCCGGGACAGGGCCGTTCTATGGCTACACCTTC,CASSAGTGPFYGYTF
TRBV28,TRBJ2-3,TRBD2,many,TGTGCCAGCAGCACCACTCGGACTAGCGGGCCGGCAGATACGCAGTATTTT,CASSTTRTSGPADTQYF
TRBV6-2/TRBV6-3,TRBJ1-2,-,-,TGTGCCAGCAGCCCAGGGACCTATCTTAACGATGGCTACACCTTC,CASSPGTYLNDGYTF
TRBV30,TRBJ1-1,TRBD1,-,TGTGCCTGGCGGGACAGTGGTAGCACTGAAGCTTTCTTT,CAWRDSGSTEAFF
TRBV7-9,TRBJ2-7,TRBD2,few,TGTGCCAGCAGCCCCCCATCACTAGCGAAGGTTTACGAGCAGTACTTC,CASSPPSLAKVYEQYF
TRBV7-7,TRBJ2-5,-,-,TGTGCCAGCAGCTTAGCGGGGGCGGAGACCCAGTACTTC,CASSLAGAETQYF
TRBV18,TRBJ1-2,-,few,TGTGCCAGCTCACCTGGTACAGATGTTAACTATGGCTACACCTTC,CASSPGTDVNYGYTF
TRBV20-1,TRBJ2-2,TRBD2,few,TGCAGTGCTAGAGTGGAAGCGGGACCAAACACCGGGGAGCTGTTTTTT,CSARVEAGPNTGELFF
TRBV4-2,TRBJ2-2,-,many,TGTGCCAGCAGCCAAGGAGAGGTCACCGGGGAGCTGTTTTTT,CASSQGEVTGELFF
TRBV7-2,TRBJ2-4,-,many,TGTGCCAGCAGCCAATCCGGGACTTTGAAAGCCAAAAACATTCAGTACTTC,CASSQSGTLKAKNIQYF
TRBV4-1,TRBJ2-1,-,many,TGCGCCAGCAGCCAAGACCCCGGCGGATACAATGAGCAGTTCTTC,CASSQDPGGYNEQFF
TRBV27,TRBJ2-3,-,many,TGTGCCAGTTCCAGGAGGAACACAGATACGCAGTATTTT,CASSRRNTDTQYF
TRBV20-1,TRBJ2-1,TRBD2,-,TGCAGTGCCGAGCTAGGGAGCGGGAGGGACAATGAGCAGTTCTTC,CSAELGSGRDNEQFF
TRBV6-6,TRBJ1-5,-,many,TGTGCCAGCAGTTACGAGGGGAATCAGCCCCAGCATTTT,CASSYEGNQPQHF
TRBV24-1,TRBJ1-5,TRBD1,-,TGTGCCACCGCGAGGGCAGGGGGCATTAATCAGCCCCAGCATTTT,CATARAGGINQPQHF
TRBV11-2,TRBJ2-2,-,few,TGTGCCAGCAGCTTAGTCGGGAGGAACACCGGGGAGCTGTTTTTT,CASSLVGRNTGELFF
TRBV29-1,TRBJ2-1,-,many,TGCAGCGTTCTAGGGGGGAGCCGAATGAATGAGCAGTTCTTC,CSVLGGSRMNEQFF
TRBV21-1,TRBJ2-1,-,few,TGTGCCAGGACGGCGGAGATCGCTGAGCAGTTCTTC,CARTAEIAEQFF
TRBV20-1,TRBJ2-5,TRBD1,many,TGCAGTGCTAGACCGAGACAGGGGATAGGAGAGACCCAGTACTTC,CSARPRQGIGETQYF
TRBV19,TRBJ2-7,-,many,TGTGCCAGTAGCAGGGACGGTTACGAGCAGTACTTC,CASSRDGYEQYF
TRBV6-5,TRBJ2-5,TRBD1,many,TGTGCCAGCAGTTACTCTACAGGGGGAGAGACCCAGTACTTC,CASSYSTGGETQYF
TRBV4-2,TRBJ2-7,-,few,TGTGCCAGCAGCCAAGCCGACTACGAGCAGTACTTC,CASSQADYEQYF
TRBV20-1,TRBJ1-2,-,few,TGCAGCCCCCCGCCGGGGGGTGACTATGGCTACACCTTC,CSPPPGGDYGYTF
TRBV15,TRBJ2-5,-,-,TGTGCCACCAGCAGAGAGGGCAGGGGAGGGCAAGAGACCCAGTACTTC,CATSREGRGGQETQYF
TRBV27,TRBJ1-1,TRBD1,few,TGTGCCAGCAGTAACCCTGGACAGGGACGCACTGAAGCTTTCTTT,CASSNPGQGRTEAFF
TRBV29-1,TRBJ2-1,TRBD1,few,TGCAGCGTAGACAGGGGAGCATTGAATGAGCAGTTCTTC,CSVDRGALNEQFF
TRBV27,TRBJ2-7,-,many,TGTGCCAGCAAAAATAGCGAAAGCTTTGGCGAGCAGTACTTC,CASKNSESFGEQYF
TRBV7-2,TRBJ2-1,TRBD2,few,TGTGCCAGCAGCTTAGTACTAGCGGAGGGGGTTTACAATGAGCAGTTCTTC,CASSLVLAEGVYNEQFF
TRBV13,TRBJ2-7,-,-,TGTGCCAGCAGCTCCAACGGACCCAACCACGAGCAGTACTTC,CASSSNGPNHEQYF
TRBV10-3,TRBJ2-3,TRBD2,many,TGTGCCATCAGTGGGACTAGCGGGAGGACAGATACGCAGTATTTT,CAISGTSGRTDTQYF
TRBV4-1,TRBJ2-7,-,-,TGCGCCAGCAGCCAACCAGTGGGCCGTAGCAAAAAAGGGGGGGAGCAGTACTTC,CASSQPVGRSKKGGEQYF
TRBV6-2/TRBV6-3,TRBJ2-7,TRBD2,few,TGTGCCAGCAGACCTGCACTAGCGGGTTTAGACGAGCAGTACTTC,CASRPALAGLDEQYF
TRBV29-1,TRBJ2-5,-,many,TGCAGCGTTCCCGGTGGGGGGAACCAAGAGACCCAGTACTTC,CSVPGGGNQETQYF
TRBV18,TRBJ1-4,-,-,TGTGCCAGCTCACGCCGGCCCCCGTGGGGGGAAGAGGAAAAACTGTTTTTT,CASSRRPPWGEEEKLFF
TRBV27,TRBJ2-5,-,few,TGTGCCAGCAGTTCTAGGAGGAGGGGAGAGACCCAGTACTTC,CASSSRRRGETQYF
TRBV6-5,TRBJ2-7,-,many,TGTGCCAGCAGTTACTCGGGTCCCTCGACCTCCTACGAGCAGTACTTC,CASSYSGPSTSYEQYF
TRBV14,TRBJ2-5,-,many,TGTGCCAGCAGCCCCTGGATGACGGGACGAACCCAGTACTTC,CASSPWMTGRTQYF
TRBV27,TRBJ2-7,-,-,TGTGCCAGCAGTTTCAGCGCCTCCTACGAGCAGTACTTC,CASSFSASYEQYF
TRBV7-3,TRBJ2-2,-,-,TGTGCCAGCAGCCCGAGGTTCGGGAGCACCGGGGAGCTGTTTTTT,CASSPRFGSTGELFF
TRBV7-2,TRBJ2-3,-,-,TGTGCCAGCAGCTGGAGCACAGATACGCAGTATTTT,CASSWSTDTQYF
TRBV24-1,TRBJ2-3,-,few,TGTGCCACCAGTGATAGGGCAGCCAGGGCAGATACGCAGTATTTT,CATSDRAARADTQYF
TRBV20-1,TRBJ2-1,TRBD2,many,TGCAGTGCTAGAAGGGCTAGCGGGATGGAGCAGTTCTTC,CSARRASGMEQFF
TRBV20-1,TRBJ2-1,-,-,TGCAGTGCTATTGGCAATGAGCAGTTCTTC,CSAIGNEQFF
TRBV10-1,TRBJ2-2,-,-,TGCGCCAGCAGTGAGTCGAGGGGGGGGACCGGGGAGCTGTTTTTT,CASSESRGGTGELFF
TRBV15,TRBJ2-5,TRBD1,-,TGTGCCACCAACACACCGGGACAGGAGTACCAAGAGACCCAGTACTTC,CATNTPGQEYQETQYF
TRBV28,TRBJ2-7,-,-,TGTGCCAGCAGTTCAACCGGGACATATTTTCTCTTC,CASSSTGTYFLF
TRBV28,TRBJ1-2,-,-,TGTGCCAGCAGTTTACTCGCCCCCGGCTACACCTTC,CASSLLAPGYTF
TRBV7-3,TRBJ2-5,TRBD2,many,TGTGCCAGCAGCCTCACCGGGACTACAAGAAACCAAGAGACCCAGTACTTC,CASSLTGTTRNQETQYF
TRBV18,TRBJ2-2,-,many,TGTGCCAGCTCAGCCGACATTAACACCGGGGAGCTGTTTTTT,CASSADINTGELFF